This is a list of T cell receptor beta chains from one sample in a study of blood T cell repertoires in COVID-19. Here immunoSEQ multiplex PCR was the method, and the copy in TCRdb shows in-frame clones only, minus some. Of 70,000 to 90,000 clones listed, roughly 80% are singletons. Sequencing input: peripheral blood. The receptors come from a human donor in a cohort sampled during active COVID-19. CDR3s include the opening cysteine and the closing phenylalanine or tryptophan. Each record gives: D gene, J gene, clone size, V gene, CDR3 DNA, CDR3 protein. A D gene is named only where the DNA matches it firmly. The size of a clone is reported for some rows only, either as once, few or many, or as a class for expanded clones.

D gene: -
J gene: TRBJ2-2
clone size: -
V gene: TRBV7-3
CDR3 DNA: TGTGCCAGCAGCTTACTAGGCGTAGACGGGGAGCTGTTTTTT
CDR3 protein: CASSLLGVDGELFF

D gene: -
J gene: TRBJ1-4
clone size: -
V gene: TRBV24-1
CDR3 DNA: TGTGCCACCAGTGATCCTAGGAGGGGTGGTGAAAAACTGTTTTTT
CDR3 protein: CATSDPRRGGEKLFF

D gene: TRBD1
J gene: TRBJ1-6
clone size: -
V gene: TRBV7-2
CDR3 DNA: TGTGCCAGCAGCTCGTACAGGGGGCCGGATTCACCCCTCCACTTT
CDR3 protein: CASSSYRGPDSPLHF

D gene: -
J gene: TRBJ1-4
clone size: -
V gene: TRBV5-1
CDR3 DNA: TGCGCCAGCAGTCGGCAGGGCCCCAGGAATAATGAAAAACTGTTTTTT
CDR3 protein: CASSRQGPRNNEKLFF

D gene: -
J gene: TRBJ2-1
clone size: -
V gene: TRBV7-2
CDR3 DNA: TGTGCCAGCAGCCCCTTAGGAGGACTGAGCTCCTACAATGAGCAGTTCTTC
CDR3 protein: CASSPLGGLSSYNEQFF

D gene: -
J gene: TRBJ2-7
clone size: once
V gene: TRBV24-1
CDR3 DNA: TGTGCCACCAGTGACTCGACAGGCGAGCAGTACTTC
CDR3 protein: CATSDSTGEQYF

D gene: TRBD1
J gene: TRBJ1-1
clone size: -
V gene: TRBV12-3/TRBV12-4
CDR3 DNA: TGTGCCAGCAGTCAAACAGGGGGAACTGAAGCTTTCTTT
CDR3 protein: CASSQTGGTEAFF

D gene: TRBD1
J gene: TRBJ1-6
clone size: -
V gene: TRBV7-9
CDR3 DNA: TGTGCCAGCAGCTTAGGGTCGGGACAGGGGGATCCACCCCTCCACTTT
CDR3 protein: CASSLGSGQGDPPLHF

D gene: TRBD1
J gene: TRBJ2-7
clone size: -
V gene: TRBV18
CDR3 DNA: TGTGCCAGCTCACCACTCCGGGACAGCTACGAGCAGTACTTC
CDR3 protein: CASSPLRDSYEQYF

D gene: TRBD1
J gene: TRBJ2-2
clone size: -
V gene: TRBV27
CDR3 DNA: TGTGCCAGCAGGTCGACAGGGGGCGCGGTCACCGGGGAGCTGTTTTTT
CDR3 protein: CASRSTGGAVTGELFF

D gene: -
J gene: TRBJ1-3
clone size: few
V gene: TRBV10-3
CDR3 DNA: TGTGCCATCAGTGAAGAGCTCACCATATATTTT
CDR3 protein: CAISEELTIYF

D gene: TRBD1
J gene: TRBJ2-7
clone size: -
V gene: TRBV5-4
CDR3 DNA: TGTGCCAGCAGCGCGCGACAGGGAAACTCCTACGAGCAGTACTTC
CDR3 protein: CASSARQGNSYEQYF

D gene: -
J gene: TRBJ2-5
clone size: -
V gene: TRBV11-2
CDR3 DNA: TGTGCCAGCAGCTTAGGGCGGCAGACCCAGTACTTC
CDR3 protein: CASSLGRQTQYF

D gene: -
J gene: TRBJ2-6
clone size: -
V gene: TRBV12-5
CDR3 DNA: TGTGCTAGTGGTGAGGGCTCTGGGGCCAACGTCCTGACTTTC
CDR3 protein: CASGEGSGANVLTF

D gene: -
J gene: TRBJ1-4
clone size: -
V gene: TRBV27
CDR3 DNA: TGTGCCAGCAGTCCAATGATGGGAGGTGAAAAACTGTTTTTT
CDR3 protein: CASSPMMGGEKLFF

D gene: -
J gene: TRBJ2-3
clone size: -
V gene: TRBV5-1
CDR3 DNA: TGCGCCAGCAGCTTGGTCGGAGATCATCTCACAGATACGCAGTATTTT
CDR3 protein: CASSLVGDHLTDTQYF